The source of this TCR beta chain is a study of blood T cell repertoires in COVID-19 (dated by TCRdb to 2018 to 2020). Study-level background: Samples covering the acute and convalescent phases of COVID-19 were provided by collaborators in the United States, Italy and Spain. The prospective study material was composed of cDNA or gDNA derived from T cells, B-cell-depleted T cells, or PBMCs. Deeply sampled blood TCRbeta repertoires from subjects exposed to, actively infected with, or recovered from COVID-19 were included in the dataset. The repertoires were made available in a free public database intended to serve as a resource for research on the immune response to SARS-CoV-2. Samples were obtained from the ongoing ImmuneRACE study (first 160 participants) and from 1,254 subjects provided by 6 global collaborators. The sample metadata nearly always contained a de-identified subject ID, COVID-19 status, age in years and sex. Where available, HLA class I and class II types were taken from metadata supplied by the sample provider and were not determined by assay-based typing.

What the authors observed across the whole study: The amount of clinical and demographic metadata varied by source and participant and was provided uncurated.

This clone was counted between two and nine times. It has no known antigen specificity. Base qualities are not at hand, and no much larger clone is one base apart. Collaborating institutions collected whole blood in K2EDTA tubes following their own protocols. For TCRbeta analysis, collaborators shipped samples in one of three forms: frozen whole blood, isolated PBMCs, or DNA extracted from either of those sample types. The cysteine opens and the phenylalanine closes a CDR3 of 13 amino acids. Only CDR3 DNA remains: 39 bases, in frame from the first base. CDR1 and CDR2 (SNHLY, FYNNEI) derive from the germline V gene. Trimming takes 3 bases from V and 4 bases from J, and the germline ends sit 7 bases apart. The immunoSEQ Assay, a bias-controlled multiplex PCR, was used to amplify TCRbeta CDR3 regions from genomic DNA. In the source study's methods: Within the assay, amplification of reference gene primers was used to estimate how many nucleated cells each sample contained. To quantify the absolute abundance of each unique TCRbeta CDR3 rearrangement, sequence reads were collapsed and filtered. For each sample, productive Simpson clonality was calculated as the square root of Simpson's diversity index across productive rearrangements. Drawn from immuneACCESS, this table holds only the in-frame rearrangements with V and J called that TCRdb kept. Clones are partly lost; checked studies trace under half to an unresolved V gene and leave the rest unexplained. The V and J calls and the clone size are those of that table, but D and trimming were determined from the DNA. This sample gives fewer than 80,000 clones in total; 80% to 95% of them show up just once. 6.9% of the sample belongs to the ten largest clones.

The sequence is built from TRBV2 and TRBJ1-5; no D segment can be confidently identified. This TCR was recovered from a human donor in a cohort sampled during active COVID-19. Sequenced input: peripheral blood. The DNA reads TGTGCCAGCAGTGATGTCGGTAATCAGCCCCAGCATTTT. It is translated as CASSDVGNQPQHF. Supplemented by the reference TRBV2 and TRBJ1-5 proteins around the CDR3, the complete variable domain is EPEVTQTPSHQVTQMGQEVILRCVPISNHLYFYWYRQILGQKVEFLVSFYNNEISEKSEIFDDQFSVERPDGSNFTLKIRSTKLEDSAMYFCASSDVGNQPQHFGDGTRLSIL.